The 15 T cell receptor beta chains in this list originate from one sample, sequenced in a study of shared clonotypes between healthy human individuals. The assay was immunoSEQ multiplex PCR, and TCRdb's table has in-frame clones only and misses some. In the table there are roughly 1,000,000 clones, around three quarters of which are singletons. The source material was memory CD4+ T cells from PBMCs. Subset here: CD45RA-negative fraction. The receptor source for this set is a man aged 18 to 29 in good health. Some clones in this sample may be carry-over from other donors' samples.

V usage is TRBV10-1 and J usage is TRBJ2-3; D might be TRBD1 or TRBD2, each matching 6 bases. The CDR3 is 16 amino acids. The ends were cut back, 5 bases at V and 1 base at J, with 16 bases in the middle. Germline CDR1 reads WNHNN; CDR2 reads SYGVQD (reference sequence). The DNA of the CDR3 is TGCGCCAGCAGTCGCCAAGGGGGGTCTGGCACAGATACGCAGTATTTT. Translating it yields CASSRQGGSGTDTQYF.

The chain links TRBV29-1 to TRBJ1-1; possibly TRBD1 for D (6 bases). Trimming left V 4 bases short and J 2 bases short, with 14 bases between. From germline, CDR1 is SQVTM and CDR2 ANQGSEA. The CDR3 has 14 residues. The CDR3 sequence: CSVGRTARNTEAFF. CDR3 DNA sequence: TGCAGCGTTGGACGGACAGCCAGAAACACTGAAGCTTTCTTT.

As regards this clone: Other nucleotide sequences in the sample specify the same CDR3. The chain links TRBV28 to TRBJ2-7; 8 bases map to TRBD2. Per germline, CDR1 MDHEN and CDR2 SYDVKM. The ends lost 7 bases at V and 0 bases at J; junction bases unmatched: 2. The CDR3 is made up of 13 amino acids. CDR3 region: CASTAGGSYEQYF. The DNA of the CDR3 is TGTGCCAGCACCGCGGGGGGCTCCTACGAGCAGTACTTC.

The chain is built from TRBV7-2 and TRBJ1-5, with a weak D call TRBD1 (5 bases). The germline CDR1 and CDR2 sequences are SGHTA and FQGNSA. The CDR3 is made up of 18 amino acids. V lost 2 bases and J lost 0, with 17 bases in between. CDR3 in amino acids: CASSLRGPIGNSNQPQHF. Written as DNA, the CDR3 is TGTGCCAGCAGCTTAAGGGGTCCAATTGGGAATAGCAATCAGCCCCAGCATTTT.

The chain combines TRBV18 with TRBJ1-3; no reliable D call. The ends were cut back, 3 bases at V and 4 bases at J, with 22 bases in the middle. The V gene's germline CDR1 is KGHSH and CDR2 LQKENI. This CDR3 spans 18 amino acids. CDR3 loop: CASSPIIITLEEGNTIYF. The CDR3 DNA follows: TGTGCCAGCTCACCCATAATAATAACTCTGGAAGAAGGAAACACCATATATTTT.

This clone appeared many times. The chain links TRBV5-4 to TRBJ2-3; TRBD2 matches 10 bases. V dropped 4 bases and J dropped 2; count of bases not matched to a gene: 7. Germline assignment: CDR1 SGHNT and CDR2 YYREEE (reference sequence). The length of the CDR3 is 16 residues. The CDR3 region has the DNA TGTGCCAGCAGCATCGGACTAGCGGAGAACACAGATACGCAGTATTTT. Amino acids: CASSIGLAENTDTQYF. The full variable domain, in which reference TRBV5-4 and TRBJ2-3 provide the parts outside the CDR3, is ETGVTQSPTHLIKTRGQQVTLRCSSQSGHNTVSWYQQALGQGPQFIFQYYREEENGRGNFPPRFSGLQFPNYSSELNVNALELDDSALYLCASSIGLAENTDTQYFGPGTRLTVL.

The chain has TRBV5-4 and TRBJ2-2, with D possibly TRBD2 on 7 matching bases. The CDR3 runs 15 residues. Germline CDR1 reads SGHNT; CDR2 reads YYREEE (reference sequence). Between the trimmed V and J ends, which lost 5 bases and 8 bases, there was a span of 19 bases. Written as DNA, the CDR3 is TGTGCCAGCAGGCCCGGCCGGGGGGCCGGGGGGGAGCTGTTTTTT. Its translation: CASRPGRGAGGELFF.

The chain recombines TRBV6-5 with TRBJ1-1; D is uncertain. The CDR3 contains 12 residues. Trimming left V 2 bases short and J 10 bases short, with 11 bases between. Looked up from germline, CDR1 is MNHEY and CDR2 is SVGAGI. The CDR3 DNA is TGTGCCAGCAGTTACGGCGGCCCGGCAGCTTTCTTT. Its translation: CASSYGGPAAFF.

The V gene is TRBV19, the J gene TRBJ1-5; TRBD1 agrees at 10 bases. After removal of 6 bases from V and 2 bases from J, the junction contained 7 bases not matched to a gene. Germline V gene lookup returns CDR1 LNHDA and CDR2 SQIVND (reference sequence). This CDR3 contains 16 residues. CDR3: CASRTIGTGGNQPQHF. CDR3 coding DNA: TGTGCCAGTAGGACCATCGGGACAGGGGGCAATCAGCCCCAGCATTTT.

This clone was seen at least ten times. The chain links TRBV9 to TRBJ2-2, with 8 bases fitting TRBD1. The CDR3 loop spans 15 amino acids. Per the germline V gene, CDR1 is SGDLS and CDR2 is YYNGEE. The junction had 1 base not matched to a gene; V was cut back by 0 bases and J by 3 bases. CDR3 nucleotides: TGTGCCAGCAGCGTAGTGGGACAGGACACCGGGGAGCTGTTTTTT. This gives the protein CASSVVGQDTGELFF.

This clone was found a few times. The chain links TRBV11-1 to TRBJ2-7; either TRBD1 or TRBD2 may fit D (5 bases each). Germline lookup yields CDR1 SGHAT and CDR2 FQDESV (reference sequence). The CDR3 loop spans 16 amino acids. Trimming cost V 2 bases and J 2 bases, with 16 bases left between them. CDR3 loop: CASSLTSSWGTYEQYF. CDR3 nucleotide sequence: TGTGCCAGCAGCTTAACGTCGTCCTGGGGGACCTACGAGCAGTACTTC. Full variable domain (outside the CDR3, taken from reference TRBV11-1 and TRBJ2-7): EAEVAQSPRYKITEKSQAVAFWCDPISGHATLYWYRQILGQGPELLVQFQDESVVDDSQLPKDRFSAERLKGVDSTLKIQPAELGDSAMYLCASSLTSSWGTYEQYFGPGTRLTVT.

The J gene is TRBJ2-1, the V gene TRBV7-9; a possible D gene is TRBD2 (5 bases). Germline CDR1 and CDR2: SEHNR and FQNEAQ (reference sequence). The CDR3 is made up of 17 amino acids. Trimming pared 4 bases from V and 0 bases from J, leaving 16 bases between. CDR3 amino acids: CASSSPGGGSSYNEQFF. CDR3 bases: TGTGCCAGCAGCTCCCCAGGCGGAGGCAGCTCCTACAATGAGCAGTTCTTC.

Notes on this clone: The junction and the germline gene differ at one end; a read error may be behind it. The chain links TRBV19 to TRBJ1-4; D remains ambiguous. This CDR3 comprises 13 residues. Germline CDR1 LNHDA, CDR2 SQIVND (reference sequence). The DNA for the CDR3 is TGTGCCAGTACCCTCGGGTGGAACCTTCCCCAGGTTTTT. Translation: CASTLGWNLPQVF.

This chain links TRBV25-1 with TRBJ2-7, with TRBD1 matching over 8 bases. CDR1 MGHDK and CDR2 SYGVNS come from the germline V gene. Germline trimming cut 6 bases from V and 0 bases from J; bases unmatched to any gene: 7. This CDR3 spans 15 amino acids. CDR3 in amino acids: CASSHRQGHSYEQYF. CDR3 nucleotide sequence: TGTGCCAGCAGCCACCGACAGGGGCACTCCTACGAGCAGTACTTC.

The V gene is TRBV9, the J gene TRBJ2-3, with D possibly being TRBD1 (5 bases). V gave up 4 bases and J gave up 2 bases, with 14 bases separating them. This CDR3 contains 15 residues. The germline CDR1 and CDR2 sequences are SGDLS and YYNGEE. The CDR3 DNA reads TGTGCCAGCAGCACACGACAGCTTAACACAGATACGCAGTATTTT. The encoded protein is CASSTRQLNTDTQYF.